A selection of T cell receptor beta chains follows, all from one sample in a study of regulatory T cells in long-lasting Graves disease. TCRdb passed the multiplex PCR reads through MiXCR, listing each CDR3 protein once. The top ten hold 18% of the sample, which has 620,000 or so distinct CDR3 sequences, roughly 16% seen once. The sample was also linked to a second study, of T cells in Graves' hyperthyroidism and ophthalmopathy.

This material consisted of peripheral blood mononuclear cells (PBMCs), taken at new diagnosis, from a patient treated with antithyroid drugs. The receptor set was obtained from a young woman with Graves disease. Both conserved end residues are part of each CDR3.

CDR3aa	v_gene	j_gene
CASSYPPGYGYTF	TRBV6-5	TRBJ1-2
CAWKGFTDTQYF	TRBV30	TRBJ2-3
CASSSGRGAGMNTEAFF	TRBV5-1	TRBJ1-1
CATNRGQDNEQFF	TRBV5-1	TRBJ2-1
CASRGTAASSYNEQFF	TRBV28	TRBJ2-1
CSANPGHGVSYEQYF	TRBV20-1	TRBJ2-7
CASSSHLSTGELFF	TRBV6-2/TRBV6-3	TRBJ2-2
CASSWTSGSASSYEQYF	TRBV11-2	TRBJ2-7
CSAKDMDRTYEQYF	TRBV20-1	TRBJ2-7
CATGLAASYEQYF	TRBV3-1	TRBJ2-7
CASSLDSLDITF	TRBV11-3	TRBJ1-2
CASRRDTTYGYTF	TRBV2	TRBJ1-2
CSARWSTVNEKLFF	TRBV20-1	TRBJ1-4
CSAIQVFYNSPLHF	TRBV20-1	TRBJ1-6
CASSLTGPGTQYF	TRBV27	TRBJ2-3
CASSLTPLGKTYEQYF	TRBV13	TRBJ2-7